This TCR beta chain was identified in a study of shared clonotypes between healthy human individuals (dated by TCRdb to the early 2020s). Looking at the study overall: The cohort comprised a couple of women and a few men aged 18 to 49 years. Per donor, three plates each were used for CD4 naive and CD4 memory, two for CD8 naive, and one for CD8 memory. Blood TCR repertoires of roughly five healthy adults were deeply sequenced to estimate repertoire size and the extent of clonotype sharing between individuals. To increase sequencing depth and limit assay-specific biases, TCR repertoire library preparation and sequencing were carried out by different laboratories using diverse techniques. Each donor's leukapheresis produced roughly between about 0.8 and 8.9 billion PBMCs.

Note on this clone: Its antigen remains unidentified. No much larger clone exists at a distance of one base, and base qualities are not known.

Reading the germline V gene gives CDR1 SGDLS and CDR2 YYNGEE. V sheds 0 bases and J sheds 9 bases, leaving 13 bases between their ends. Counted from cysteine to phenylalanine, this CDR3 has 14 amino acids. The entry retains the CDR3 DNA only, 42 bases that are in frame from base 1. The paper as a whole reports these results and caveats: Because the study included only a small number of donors, the genetic and exposure-history diversity represented was limited. Estimated clonotype richness was generally larger for naive than for memory subsets. Even with the large sequencing depth, rarefaction of the sorted-subset datasets indicated that sequencing was incomplete. Pairwise subsampling indicated that sequencing depth was expected to affect the degree of clonotype sharing among donors. Sharing across a handful of donors was observed for approximately 4.6% of naive CD4, 3% to 3.5% of naive CD8, over 2% of memory CD4, and around 0.44% of memory CD8 clonotypes. Higher generation probabilities were observed for clonotypes shared by all four sorted-subset donors than for non-shared clonotypes. Sampling was restricted to blood, and TCR repertoires in tissues likely differ from the TCR repertoires found in blood.

Using the deep immunoSEQ assay, multiplex PCR amplified TCR CDR3 regions from genomic DNA. Extracted genomic DNA from each cell subset was spread evenly across all wells of several immunoSEQ 96-well plates, with each plate serving as a replicate. For sorted subsets, 200 to 250 ng of genomic DNA, equivalent to roughly 33,000 T cell genomes, went into each replicate PCR. Purified libraries were measured with a Qubit 3.0 fluorometer, size-checked on a Bioanalyzer 2100, and measured again with the KAPA Library Quantification kit. Each immunoSEQ 96-well plate was sequenced on its own single-read 150-cycle Illumina NextSeq 550 flow cell. Under the source paper's analysis protocol: Because the immunoSEQ output held only junctional sequences and lacked quality scores, the filtering could not match the filtering applied to full-length reads. Sequences were annotated with PyIR, a Python wrapper for IgBLAST v1.9, and V/J genes and CDR3 were assigned using IMGT germline references. Reads were removed for weak V/J assignments (E-value above 1e-6), missing CDR3, stop codons, out-of-frame junctions, or ambiguous translated residues. A V3J clonotype was defined by an identical inferred V gene, J gene, and CDR3 amino acid sequence. To compute the percentage overlap between repertoires, the number of shared unique clonotypes was divided by the size of the smaller repertoire. Repertoire richness was assessed with RTK rarefaction, the Chao1 estimator, and Recon v2.1 estimates of unobserved clonotypes. OLGA was used to compute generation probabilities for all TCRbeta clonotypes that the gDNA method yielded from several donors. TCRdb provides this immuneACCESS table in a form limited to in-frame rearrangements. Some clones are lacking; in checked studies, under half of them reflect an unresolved V gene, and why the rest are absent is not known. For V, J and clone size, that table is used; D and trimming come from the DNA. This sample lists roughly 2.2 million clones; approximately 90% were detected once. The ten largest clonotypes hold about 0.41% of the sample.

Donors were healthy HIV-negative adults with no recently reported acute infections or vaccinations. All donors were Caucasian adults living in Nashville, Tennessee, USA. CD4+ T cells were enriched by magnetic negative selection, after which naive cells were positively selected on CD45RA and the negative fraction was taken as the memory subset. Blood was collected by leukapheresis, and PBMCs were isolated by Ficoll-Histopaque density gradient centrifugation and then cryopreserved in liquid nitrogen vapor phase. Analytical flow cytometry was used to check the purity and quantity of every magnetically sorted T cell population. Each sorted fraction had its genomic DNA isolated and then quantified by UV absorbance on a Nanodrop 2000c.

Sequencing was performed on naive CD4+ T cells from PBMCs. The cell subset or site label of this sample denotes: CD45RA+ positively selected. This sequence uses TRBV9 and TRBJ2-1; no D gene call is confident. The TCR comes from a man between 18 and 29 years old in good health. Some clones in this sample may be carry-over from other donors' samples. This receptor carries the CDR3 CASSVGLNNPEQFF. The DNA sequence follows: TGTGCCAGCAGCGTAGGTCTTAACAACCCTGAGCAGTTCTTC.